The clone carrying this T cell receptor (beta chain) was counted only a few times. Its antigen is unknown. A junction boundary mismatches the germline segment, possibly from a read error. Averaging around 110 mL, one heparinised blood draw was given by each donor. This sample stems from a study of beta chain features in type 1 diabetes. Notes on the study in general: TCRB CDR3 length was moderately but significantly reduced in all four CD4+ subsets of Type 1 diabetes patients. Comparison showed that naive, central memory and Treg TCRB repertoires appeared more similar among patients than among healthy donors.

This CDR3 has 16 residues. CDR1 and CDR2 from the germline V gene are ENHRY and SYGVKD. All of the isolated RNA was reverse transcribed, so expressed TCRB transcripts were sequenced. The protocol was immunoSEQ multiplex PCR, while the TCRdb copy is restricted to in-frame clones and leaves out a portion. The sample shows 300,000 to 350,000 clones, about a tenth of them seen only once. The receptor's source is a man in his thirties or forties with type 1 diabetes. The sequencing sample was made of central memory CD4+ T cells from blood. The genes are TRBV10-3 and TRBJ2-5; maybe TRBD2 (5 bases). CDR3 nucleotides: TGTGCCAGCAGTTACTCGAGTTTCGGGGTCCAAGAGACCCAGTACTTC. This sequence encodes CASSYSSFGVQETQYF.